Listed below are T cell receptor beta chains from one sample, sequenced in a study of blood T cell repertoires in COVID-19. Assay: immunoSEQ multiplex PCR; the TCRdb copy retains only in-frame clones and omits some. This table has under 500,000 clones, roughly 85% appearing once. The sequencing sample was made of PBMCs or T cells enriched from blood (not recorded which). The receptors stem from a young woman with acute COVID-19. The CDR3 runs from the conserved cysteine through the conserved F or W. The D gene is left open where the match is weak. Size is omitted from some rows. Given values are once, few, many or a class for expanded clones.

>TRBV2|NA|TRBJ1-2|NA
TGTGCCAGCAGTGCCGACATTCTCTATGGCTACACCTTC
CASSADILYGYTF
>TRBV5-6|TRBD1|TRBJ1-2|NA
TGTGCCAGCAGCCCTCGGACAGGGGGGAGCTATGGCTACACCTTC
CASSPRTGGSYGYTF
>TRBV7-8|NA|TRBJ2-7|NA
TGTGCCAGCAGCTTAACCCCCAGATCAATCTACGAGCAGTACTTC
CASSLTPRSIYEQYF
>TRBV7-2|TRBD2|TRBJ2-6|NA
TGTGCCAGCAGTTTCCTAGCGGGGCTTGGCTCTGGGGCCAACGTCCTGACTTTC
CASSFLAGLGSGANVLTF
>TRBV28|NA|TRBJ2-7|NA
TGTGCCACCTCAGTTTTTTCAGGCCTATATCACTTC
CATSVFSGLYHF
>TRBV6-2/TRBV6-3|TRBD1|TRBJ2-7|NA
TGTGCCAGCAGTCCCCCTGGGACAGGGGGCCCCTACGAGCAGTACTTC
CASSPPGTGGPYEQYF
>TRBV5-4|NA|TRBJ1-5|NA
TGTGCCAGCAGCTTTCAGGGGTTACCCAATCAGCCCCAGCATTTT
CASSFQGLPNQPQHF
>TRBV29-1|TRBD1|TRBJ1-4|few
TGCAGCGGTAACAGGGGTGGTGAAAAACTGTTTTTT
CSGNRGGEKLFF
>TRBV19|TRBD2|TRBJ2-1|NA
TGTGCCAGTAGTATAGGCACTAGCGGAGGCGATGAGCAGTTCTTC
CASSIGTSGGDEQFF
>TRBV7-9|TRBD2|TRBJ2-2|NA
TGTGCCAGCAGCCGGACTAGCGGGACGGGCACCGGGGAGCTGTTTTTT
CASSRTSGTGTGELFF
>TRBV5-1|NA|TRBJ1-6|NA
TGCGCCAGCAGCTTGGATCCTAATAATTCACCCCTCCACTTT
CASSLDPNNSPLHF
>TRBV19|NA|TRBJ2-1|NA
TGTGCCAGTAGTCTCCAGGGCTGGGCGGCCAATGAGCAGTTCTTC
CASSLQGWAANEQFF
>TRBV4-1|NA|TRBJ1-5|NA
TGCGCCAGCAGCCAAGAATGGGGCCAGCCCCAGCATTTT
CASSQEWGQPQHF
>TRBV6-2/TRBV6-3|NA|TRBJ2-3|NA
TGTGCCAGCAGCCCAGGACATAGCACAGATACGCAGTATTTT
CASSPGHSTDTQYF
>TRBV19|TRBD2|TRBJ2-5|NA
TGTGCCAGTACCGCCGCCCGCACGGGACTAGCGGGGCAAGAGACCCAGTACTTC
CASTAARTGLAGQETQYF
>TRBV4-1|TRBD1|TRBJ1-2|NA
TGCGCCAGCAGCCAAGGACAGGGATATGGCTACACCTTC
CASSQGQGYGYTF
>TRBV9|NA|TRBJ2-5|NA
TGTGCCAGCAGCGTAGGGATGACAGAAATCTACCAAGAGACCCAGTACTTC
CASSVGMTEIYQETQYF
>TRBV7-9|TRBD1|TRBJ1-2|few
TGTGCCAGCAGCTTGGCCGGGACAGGGGGCGATGGCTACACCTTC
CASSLAGTGGDGYTF
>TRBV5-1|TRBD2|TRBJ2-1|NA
TGCGCCAGCAGCCCAGGGACTAGCGGGAAGAACCACAATGAGCAGTTCTTC
CASSPGTSGKNHNEQFF
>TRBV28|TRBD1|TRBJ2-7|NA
TGTGCCACCAACACGGAAGGGACAGGGCGCTACGAGCAGTACTTC
CATNTEGTGRYEQYF
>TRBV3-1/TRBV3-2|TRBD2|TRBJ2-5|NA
TGTGCCAGCAGCCTTCCTCGGGAAGCGGGGGGGCAAGAGACCCAGTACTTC
CASSLPREAGGQETQYF
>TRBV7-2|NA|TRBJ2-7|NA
TGTGCCAGCAGCTTAGGGAGCGGGACATACGAGCAGTACTTC
CASSLGSGTYEQYF